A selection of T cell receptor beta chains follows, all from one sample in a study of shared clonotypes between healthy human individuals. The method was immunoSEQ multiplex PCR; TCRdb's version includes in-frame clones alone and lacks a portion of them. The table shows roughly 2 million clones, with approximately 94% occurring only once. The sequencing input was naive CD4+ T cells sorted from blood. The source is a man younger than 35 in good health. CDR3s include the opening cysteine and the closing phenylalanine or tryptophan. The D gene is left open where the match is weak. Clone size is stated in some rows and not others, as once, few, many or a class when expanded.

TGTGCCTGGAGCGAAGGGAAGCGCCAGCCCCAGCATTTT CAWSEGKRQPQHF TRBJ1-5 TRBV30 few . 13
TGTGCCAGTAATGGGGGCCTTTTCATCGGGAACACTGAAGCTTTCTTT CASNGGLFIGNTEAFF TRBJ1-1 TRBV19 . . 16
TGCGCCAGCAGCCATGAGCGGGAGCGGTGGGAGACCCAGTACTTC CASSHERERWETQYF TRBJ2-5 TRBV4-1 . TRBD2 15
TGCAGTGCTGATAGGGGGAATACGCAGTATTTT CSADRGNTQYF TRBJ2-3 TRBV20-1 . . 11
TGTGCCAGCAGCTCCCGTCCGGGGACAGGGGGTAATCAGCCCCAGCATTTT CASSSRPGTGGNQPQHF TRBJ1-5 TRBV5-4 . TRBD1 17
TGTGCCAGTAGTCCCCTCGACAGGGACGAGCAGTACTTC CASSPLDRDEQYF TRBJ2-7 TRBV19 . TRBD1 13
TGTGCCAGCAGCTTAGCTGGCGGGACGAACACCGGGGAGCTGTTTTTT CASSLAGGTNTGELFF TRBJ2-2 TRBV7-2 . . 16
TGTGCCAGCTCGTTCAGCGGGGGGCTTACCTACGAGCAGTACTTC CASSFSGGLTYEQYF TRBJ2-7 TRBV18 . TRBD2 15
TGCGCCAGCAGCTCTACTCCCTTCTCTGGAAACACCATATATTTT CASSSTPFSGNTIYF TRBJ1-3 TRBV5-1 . . 15
TGTGCCAGCAGCGTAGGACAGGGGTTAGATACGCAGTATTTT CASSVGQGLDTQYF TRBJ2-3 TRBV9 . TRBD1 14
TGTGCCAGCAGTGAAGCGAAGGGGCGCACAGATACGCAGTATTTT CASSEAKGRTDTQYF TRBJ2-3 TRBV6-1 . . 15
TGCGCCAGCAGCTTGGGGTTGCAGGGTGAAGCTTTCTTT CASSLGLQGEAFF TRBJ1-1 TRBV5-1 once . 13
TGTGCCAGCCAGACAGGGGACCGCAATCAGCCCCAGCATTTT CASQTGDRNQPQHF TRBJ1-5 TRBV28 . TRBD1 14
TGTGCCACCAGCAAAGATCGTCTAGCGGGAGCCTACGAGCAGTACTTC CATSKDRLAGAYEQYF TRBJ2-7 TRBV15 once TRBD2 16
TGTGCCAGCAGCTGGGGTTACGAGCAGTACTTC CASSWGYEQYF TRBJ2-7 TRBV11-2 . . 11
TGTGCCAGCTCCCCGGGACTGGACTATGGCTACACCTTC CASSPGLDYGYTF TRBJ1-2 TRBV18 . . 13
TGTGCCAGCAGTTCTCGGGAAGGGGGCTGGAACACTGAAGCTTTCTTT CASSSREGGWNTEAFF TRBJ1-1 TRBV25-1 . TRBD1 16
TGTGCCAGCAGCTTAGAGCGCAGGCCTCCCCTCGACGAGCAGTACTTC CASSLERRPPLDEQYF TRBJ2-7 TRBV11-2 . . 16
TGTGCCAGCAGCCTCGACAGGGCGGACACCGGGGAGCTGTTTTTT CASSLDRADTGELFF TRBJ2-2 TRBV27 . TRBD1 15
TGTGCCAGTAGCCCGGTCCCCCCTTACAATGAGCAGTTCTTC CASSPVPPYNEQFF TRBJ2-1 TRBV19 . . 14
TGCGCCAGCAGCCAAGAGGCGTCACAGCCCCAGCATTTT CASSQEASQPQHF TRBJ1-5 TRBV4-1 . . 13
TGTGCCAGCTCTCCACCTGGGCCGCACTCCTACGAGCAGTACTTC CASSPPGPHSYEQYF TRBJ2-7 TRBV28 . . 15
TGTGCCAGCAGTTTCGGAAGGAACACCGGGGAGCTGTTTTTT CASSFGRNTGELFF TRBJ2-2 TRBV5-6 . . 14
TGTGCCAGCAGCCTAGAACTACCGAGTAGCGGAGGCCGGATGAATGAGCAGTTCTTC CASSLELPSSGGRMNEQFF TRBJ2-1 TRBV27 . . 19
TGTGCCAGCAGCTTAGGCCACGGGAACGAGCAGTACTTC CASSLGHGNEQYF TRBJ2-7 TRBV7-2 . . 13
TGTGCCAGCAGTGAAACTAGCGGGGGGCCCACAGATACGCAGTATTTT CASSETSGGPTDTQYF TRBJ2-3 TRBV6-1 . TRBD2 16
TGCGCCAGCAGCTTGGGCCTAGCGGGTCACCTGGAGGGAGAGACCCAGTACTTC CASSLGLAGHLEGETQYF TRBJ2-5 TRBV5-1 . TRBD2 18
TGTGCCAGCAGGCTACAGGGGGCAGATGGCTACACCTTC CASRLQGADGYTF TRBJ1-2 TRBV28 . TRBD1 13
TGTGCCAGCAGTCCCCTTAGAACCGTGGCGTTCGAGCAGTACTTC CASSPLRTVAFEQYF TRBJ2-7 TRBV27 . . 15
TGTGCCTGGAGTGCCAAAGGGGACAGGGATAATCAGCCCCAGCATTTT CAWSAKGDRDNQPQHF TRBJ1-5 TRBV30 . TRBD1 16
TGCGCCAGCAGCTTGCTCTCTAGCGGGGGGTCCTACGAGCAGTACTTC CASSLLSSGGSYEQYF TRBJ2-7 TRBV5-1 . TRBD2 16
TGTGCCAGTAGTCTCGGGTCCTCCTACGAGCAGTACTTC CASSLGSSYEQYF TRBJ2-7 TRBV19 . . 13
TGTGCCAGCAGCTTAGACCCGATTCGTGGCTACAATGAGCAGTTCTTC CASSLDPIRGYNEQFF TRBJ2-1 TRBV11-3 . . 16
TGTGCCAGCACCTTAACGGCGGGGAGCTACAATGAGCAGTTCTTC CASTLTAGSYNEQFF TRBJ2-1 TRBV9 . . 15
TGCGCCAGCAGCTCGACTAGCGGATCCTACATTCAGTACTTC CASSSTSGSYIQYF TRBJ2-4 TRBV5-1 . TRBD2 14